The 26 T cell receptor beta chains below all came from one sample that was sequenced in a study of early T cells in non-severe SARS-CoV-2 infection. Using its own MiXCR run on the 5' RACE reads, TCRdb lists one record per CDR3 protein. The sample holds roughly 43,000 distinct CDR3 sequences; about a quarter are singletons and the top ten take under 6%. The sample was whole blood, taken at baseline. The receptors stem from an adult who was a healthcare worker with PCR-confirmed SARS-CoV-2 infection or an uninfected control (not recorded which).

This clonotype has only a few counts. The chain joins TRBV14 to TRBJ2-1; 16 nucleotides match TRBD2. V lost 4 bases, J lost 4 bases, and 7 bases stayed unmatched. The germline CDR1 and CDR2 sequences are SGHDN and FVKESK. The CDR3 runs to 18 residues. CDR3 residues: CASSPTGLAGGLYNEQFF. The CDR3 coding sequence is TGTGCCAGCAGCCCCACGGGACTAGCGGGGGGGCTTTACAATGAGCAGTTCTTC.

The chain recombines TRBV21-1 with TRBJ2-6. TRBV21-1 has pseudogene status. The CDR3 runs to 19 residues. The CDR3 bases are TGTGCCAGCAGCAAAGGAACGCAGAGACTCCGCTCTGGGGCCAACGTCCTGACTTTC. Its translation is CASSKGTQRLRSGANVLTF.

The chain combines TRBV30 with TRBJ2-7; a weak D match, TRBD1 (6 bases). In germline, CDR1 is GTSNPN, CDR2 SVGIG (reference sequence). This CDR3 has 12 residues. Trimming cost V 3 bases and J 3 bases, with 9 bases left between them. The CDR3 DNA reads TGTGCCTGGAGACAGGGTGGCTACGAGCAGTACTTC. As protein: CAWRQGGYEQYF.

This clonotype was counted many times. This sequence joins TRBV6-1 and TRBJ2-5; D might be TRBD2 (6 bases). V was pared by 5 bases and J by 2 bases, with 15 bases between. The CDR3 sequence is 15 residues long. The germline CDR1 and CDR2 sequences are MNHNS and SASEGT. The CDR3 coding sequence is TGTGCCAGCAGTCTTGGGGACTTCGGGCAAGAGACCCAGTACTTC. Its translation is CASSLGDFGQETQYF.

A few counts support this clonotype. The V call is TRBV4-2, the J call TRBJ2-2; no definite D call. Germline CDR1 reads LGHNA; CDR2 reads YNFKEQ. The length of the CDR3 is 12 residues. V lost 4 bases, J lost 0 bases, and 0 bases lay in between. CDR3 coding DNA: TGTGCCAGCAGCCCGAACACCGGGGAGCTGTTTTTT. This translates into CASSPNTGELFF.

The chain recombines TRBV4-3 with TRBJ2-7; 8 nucleotides align to TRBD1. CDR1 is LGHNA and CDR2 is YSLEER in the germline V gene. Trimming cost V 4 bases and J 4 bases; bases outside gene matches: 9. The CDR3 has 15 amino acids. Written as DNA, the CDR3 is TGCGCCAGCAGCCTGATGAGGACAGGGTGGTACGAGCAGTACTTC. Encoded protein: CASSLMRTGWYEQYF.

This clonotype was detected only a few times. The chain joins TRBV29-1 to TRBJ1-2, with D unclear. There are 12 residues in the CDR3. The V gene's germline CDR1 is SQVTM and CDR2 ANQGSEA. Trimming took off 6 bases at V and 2 bases at J, with 10 bases between the two ends. CDR3 amino acids: CSVSDGNYGYTF. DNA of the CDR3: TGCAGCGTCTCGGACGGAAACTATGGCTACACCTTC. Complete variable domain (other parts from reference TRBV29-1 and TRBJ1-2): SAVISQKPSRDICQRGTSLTIQCQVDSQVTMMFWYRQQPGQSLTLIATANQGSEATYESGFVIDKFPISRPNLTFSTLTVSNMSPEDSSIYLCSVSDGNYGYTFGSGTRLTVV.

This clonotype was counted between two and nine times. The chain recombines TRBV7-9 with TRBJ1-6; D uncertain. Trimming stripped 0 bases from V and 5 bases from J, with 8 bases between. Germline values: CDR1 SEHNR, CDR2 FQNEAQ (reference sequence). The CDR3 totals 15 residues. CDR3 nucleotide sequence: TGTGCCAGCAGCTTAGCGGGCAGAGATAATTCACCCCTCCACTTT. As protein: CASSLAGRDNSPLHF.

This clonotype was found a few times. V usage is TRBV19 and J usage is TRBJ1-1; 8 bases map to TRBD1. V lost 0 bases to trimming and J lost 4 bases; unmatched junction nucleotides: 10. In germline, CDR1 is LNHDA, CDR2 SQIVND (reference sequence). This CDR3 has 17 amino acids. CDR3 in DNA: TGTGCCAGTAGTATAGACCCCCTCGGACAGGGCGGCACTGAAGCTTTCTTT. Encoded protein: CASSIDPLGQGGTEAFF.

A few counts support this clonotype. This sequence joins TRBV9 and TRBJ2-2, with 15 bases identical to TRBD2. The CDR3 contains 19 residues. CDR1 is SGDLS and CDR2 is YYNGEE in the germline V gene. J was trimmed by 5 bases and V by 0 bases; bases with no gene match: 8. CDR3 coding DNA: TGTGCCAGCAGCGTAGTTGCGGGACTAGCGGGGGGATCGACCGGGGAGCTGTTTTTT. It codes for CASSVVAGLAGGSTGELFF.

This clonotype has just a few counts. The CDR3 spells CSASGGAGDTQYF. CDR3 DNA: TGCAGTGCTTCCGGGGGGGCGGGAGATACGCAGTATTTT. The chain has TRBV20-1 and TRBJ2-3, with 8 bases matching TRBD2. J gave up 5 bases and V 5 bases, and 6 bases lay outside the gene matches. Germline V gene data show CDR1 as DFQATT and CDR2 as SNEGSKA (reference sequence). CDR3 length: 13 amino acids.

The chain carries TRBV7-8 and TRBJ2-3; TRBD2 is a possible D gene (6 bases). With 4 bases removed from V and 2 bases from J, the gap between germline ends came to 10 bases. Germline V gene sequence: CDR1 SGHVS, CDR2 FQNEAQ. The CDR3 consists of 14 residues. The CDR3 sequence: CASSSLAVTDTQYF. The CDR3 DNA is TGTGCCAGCAGCTCACTAGCTGTCACAGATACGCAGTATTTT.

This clonotype appeared a few times. The genes are TRBV7-2 and TRBJ1-1; D not certain. CDR1 is SGHTA and CDR2 is FQGNSA in the germline V gene. This CDR3 spans 13 amino acids. V lost 3 bases and J 2 bases, leaving 7 bases between the germline ends. The CDR3 bases are TGTGCCAGCAGCTTGAAAAGTAACACTGAAGCTTTCTTT. Amino acids: CASSLKSNTEAFF.

The genes are TRBV7-3 and TRBJ2-7, with D perhaps TRBD1 (6 bases). Germline values: CDR1 SGHTA, CDR2 FQGTGA. The V end lost 2 bases, the J end lost 5 bases, and 10 bases lay between the germline ends. The CDR3 consists of 13 residues. The CDR3 sequence: CASSLQGHDEQYF. The DNA for the CDR3 is TGTGCCAGCAGCTTACAGGGACACGACGAGCAGTACTTC.

V gene TRBV5-1 combines with J gene TRBJ1-4, with a possible D match to TRBD1 (6 bases). Trimming pared 4 bases from V and 8 bases from J, leaving 18 bases between. Germline CDR1 is SGHRS and CDR2 is YFSETQ. The CDR3 covers 15 residues. In DNA form, the CDR3 reads TGCGCCAGCAGCGCGACCGGCCAGGGGAACGAAAAACTGTTTTTT. This gives the protein CASSATGQGNEKLFF. The full variable domain, rest sourced from reference TRBV5-1 and TRBJ1-4, is KAGVTQTPRYLIKTRGQQVTLSCSPISGHRSVSWYQQTPGQGLQFLFEYFSETQRNKGNFPGRFSGRQFSNSRSEMNVSTLELGDSALYLCASSATGQGNEKLFFGSGTQLSVL.

This chain uses TRBV2 with TRBJ1-2; possible D gene TRBD1, 6 bases. The CDR3 has 17 residues. Germline V gene sequence: CDR1 SNHLY, CDR2 FYNNEI. V shed 6 bases and J shed 8 bases, with 28 bases lying between them. CDR3 in DNA: TGTGCCAGCAGCCAGGGGACTCCCAAGAAAGGTGTCAGGGGCTACACCTTC. Its translation: CASSQGTPKKGVRGYTF.

V usage is TRBV7-2 and J usage is TRBJ1-1; D gene ambiguous. The CDR3 is 13 residues long. V lost 3 bases to trimming and J lost 5 bases, with 10 bases between them. CDR1 is SGHTA and CDR2 is FQGNSA in the germline V gene. The DNA for the CDR3 is TGTGCCAGCAGCTTGAGGGCGCGTACTGAAGCTTTCTTT. Protein: CASSLRARTEAFF.

Ten or more counts support this clonotype. This chain joins TRBV6-5 and TRBJ1-3, with 8 bases identical to TRBD1. The ends lost 2 bases at V and 8 bases at J; junction bases unmatched: 11. CDR1 and CDR2 from the germline V gene are MNHEY and SVGAGI. This CDR3 is 16 amino acids long. For the CDR3, the DNA is TGTGCCAGCAGTTACAGTGGCGGGCAGGGGGCCGACACCATATATTTT. Protein: CASSYSGGQGADTIYF.

The chain carries TRBV19 and TRBJ2-3, with 9 positions matching TRBD2. This CDR3 contains 14 residues. Germline values: CDR1 LNHDA, CDR2 SQIVND (reference sequence). V lost 4 bases, J lost 6 bases, and 5 bases stayed unmatched. The CDR3 reads CASSTRTSGDTQYF. In DNA form, the CDR3 reads TGTGCCAGTAGTACTCGAACTAGCGGGGATACGCAGTATTTT.

This clonotype was seen only a few times. The gene calls are TRBV12-2 and TRBJ2-7; TRBD1 reflects the table's D call only, with no check against the DNA. TRBV12-2 constitutes a pseudogene. This CDR3 region has 14 residues. Here the CDR3 reads CASRLGQGIDEQYF. CDR3 nucleotide sequence: TGTGCAAGTCGCTTGGGACAGGGTATAGACGAGCAGTACTTC.

There are a few counts of this clonotype. The J gene is TRBJ2-7, the V gene TRBV7-8, with D possibly matching TRBD2 (6 bases). Germline CDR1 reads SGHVS; CDR2 reads FQNEAQ. V lost 5 bases and J lost 5, with 16 bases in between. This CDR3 comprises 14 residues. CDR3 sequence: CASSPLHSSDEQYF. DNA of the CDR3: TGTGCCAGCAGCCCTCTCCATTCTAGCGACGAGCAGTACTTC.

The chain couples TRBV20-1 to TRBJ2-7; 10 positions agree with TRBD2. Germline CDR1 reads DFQATT; CDR2 reads SNEGSKA (reference sequence). J lost 5 bases, V lost 6 bases, and 7 bases had no gene match. The CDR3 extends over 13 amino acids. CDR3 in DNA: TGCAGTGCAACGCTAGCGGGGGTCCACGAGCAGTACTTC. It specifies CSATLAGVHEQYF.

The genes are TRBV5-4 and TRBJ1-1, with D perhaps matching TRBD1 (6 bases). The CDR3 sequence is 14 residues long. V lost 0 bases and J 8 bases, leaving 14 bases between the germline ends. The germline CDR1 and CDR2 sequences are SGHNT and YYREEE (reference sequence). The CDR3 DNA sequence: TGTGCCAGCAGCTTGGGGGGCCGACAGGCCGAAGCTTTCTTT. Translated: CASSLGGRQAEAFF.

The chain uses TRBV10-3 and TRBJ1-1; D uncertain. The germline V gene encodes CDR1 ENHRY and CDR2 SYGVKD. V was shortened by 3 bases and J by 1 base, with 9 bases between the two germline ends. This CDR3 region has 14 residues. The CDR3 protein is CAISDPTENTEAFF. In DNA, the CDR3 is TGTGCCATCAGTGACCCAACAGAGAACACTGAAGCTTTCTTT.

This clonotype turned up a few times. The chain recombines TRBV25-1 with TRBJ2-7, with D unresolved. The CDR3 is 12 amino acids. The germline V gene encodes CDR1 MGHDK and CDR2 SYGVNS. Trimming left V 4 bases short and J 2 bases short, with 6 bases between. CDR3 sequence (DNA): TGTGCCAGCAGTGGAGACGCCTACGAGCAGTACTTC. Protein product: CASSGDAYEQYF.

The rearrangement joins TRBV7-9 to TRBJ1-1, with D maybe TRBD1 (6 bases). The CDR3 has 12 amino acids. Trimming removed 5 bases at V and 7 bases at J, with 11 bases between. CDR1 SEHNR and CDR2 FQNEAQ come from the germline V gene (reference sequence). As DNA, the CDR3 is TGTGCCAGCAGCAAAGCGGACAGTGAAGCTTTCTTT. This sequence encodes CASSKADSEAFF.